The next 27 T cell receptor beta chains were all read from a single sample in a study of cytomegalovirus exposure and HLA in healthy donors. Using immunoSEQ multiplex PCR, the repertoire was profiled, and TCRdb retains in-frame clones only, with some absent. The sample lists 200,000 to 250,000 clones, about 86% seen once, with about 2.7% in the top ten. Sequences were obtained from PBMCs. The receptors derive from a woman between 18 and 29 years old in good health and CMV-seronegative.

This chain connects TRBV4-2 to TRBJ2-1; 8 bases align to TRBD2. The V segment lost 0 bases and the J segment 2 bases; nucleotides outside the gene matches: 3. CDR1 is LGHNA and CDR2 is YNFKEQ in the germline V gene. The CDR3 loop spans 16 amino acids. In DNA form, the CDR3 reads TGTGCCAGCAGCCAAGAACTAGCGGATACCTACAATGAGCAGTTCTTC. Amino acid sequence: CASSQELADTYNEQFF.

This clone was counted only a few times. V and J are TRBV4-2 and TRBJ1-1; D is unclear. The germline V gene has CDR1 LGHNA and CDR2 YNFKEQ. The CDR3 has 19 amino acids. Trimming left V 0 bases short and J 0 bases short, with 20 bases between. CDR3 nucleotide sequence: TGTGCCAGCAGCCAAGATCAATCCCCGTCAGGTCCGATGAACACTGAAGCTTTCTTT. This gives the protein CASSQDQSPSGPMNTEAFF.

The CDR3 loop reads CASSSEGGGQSSTEAFF. The CDR3 nucleotides read TGTGCCAGCAGTTCCGAAGGCGGGGGGCAAAGTTCCACTGAAGCTTTCTTT. The V and J genes are TRBV27 and TRBJ1-1, with D possibly TRBD1 on 6 matching bases. The CDR3 length is 17 residues. The germline CDR1 and CDR2 sequences are MNHEY and SMNVEV (reference sequence). The V end lost 4 bases, the J end lost 4 bases, and 22 bases lay between the germline ends.

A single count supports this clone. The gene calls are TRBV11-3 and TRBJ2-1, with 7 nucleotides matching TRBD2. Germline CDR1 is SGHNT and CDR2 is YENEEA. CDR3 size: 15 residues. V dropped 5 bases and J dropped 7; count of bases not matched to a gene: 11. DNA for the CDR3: TGTGCCAGCAGCCTTATCGGAAGGGGAGGGAATGAGCAGTTCTTC. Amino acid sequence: CASSLIGRGGNEQFF.

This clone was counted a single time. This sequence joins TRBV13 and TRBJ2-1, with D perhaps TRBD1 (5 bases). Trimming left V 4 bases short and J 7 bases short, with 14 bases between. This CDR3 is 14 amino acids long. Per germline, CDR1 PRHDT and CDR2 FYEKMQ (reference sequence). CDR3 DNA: TGTGCCAGCAGCTGGCTAGGGGCCGTAAATGAGCAGTTCTTC. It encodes CASSWLGAVNEQFF.

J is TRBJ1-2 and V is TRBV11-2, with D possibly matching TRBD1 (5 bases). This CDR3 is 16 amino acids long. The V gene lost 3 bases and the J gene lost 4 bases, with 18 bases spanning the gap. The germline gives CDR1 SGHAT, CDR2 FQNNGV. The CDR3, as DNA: TGTGCCAGCAGCTTGGCCCCCTTGGGGCAAACCTATGGCTACACCTTC. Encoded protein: CASSLAPLGQTYGYTF.

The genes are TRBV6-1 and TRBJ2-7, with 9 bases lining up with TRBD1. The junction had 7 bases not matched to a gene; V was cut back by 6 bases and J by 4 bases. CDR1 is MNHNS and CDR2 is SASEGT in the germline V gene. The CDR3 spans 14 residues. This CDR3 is CASRIQGASYEQYF. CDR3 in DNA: TGTGCCAGCAGGATACAGGGGGCCTCGTACGAGCAGTACTTC.

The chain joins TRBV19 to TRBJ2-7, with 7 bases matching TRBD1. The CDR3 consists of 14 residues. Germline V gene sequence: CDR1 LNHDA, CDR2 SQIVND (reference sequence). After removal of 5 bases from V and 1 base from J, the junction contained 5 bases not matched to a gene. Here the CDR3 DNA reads TGTGCCAGTAGTTACAGGGGCGCATCCTACGAGCAGTACTTC. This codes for CASSYRGASYEQYF. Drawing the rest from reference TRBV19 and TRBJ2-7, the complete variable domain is DGGITQSPKYLFRKEGQNVTLSCEQNLNHDAMYWYRQDPGQGLRLIYYSQIVNDFQKGDIAEGYSVSREKKESFPLTVTSAQKNPTAFYLCASSYRGASYEQYFGPGTRLTVT.

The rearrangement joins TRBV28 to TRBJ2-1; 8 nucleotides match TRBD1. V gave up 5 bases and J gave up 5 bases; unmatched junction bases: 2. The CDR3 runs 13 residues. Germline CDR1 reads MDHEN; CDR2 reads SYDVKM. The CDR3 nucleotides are TGTGCCAGCAGTGTGGGACAGGACAATGAGCAGTTCTTC. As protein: CASSVGQDNEQFF.

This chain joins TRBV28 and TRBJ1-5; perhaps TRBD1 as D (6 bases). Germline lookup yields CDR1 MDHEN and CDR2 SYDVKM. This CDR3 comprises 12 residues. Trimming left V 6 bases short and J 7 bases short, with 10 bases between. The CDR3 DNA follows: TGTGCCAGCAGCCAGGGGATCCAGCCCCAGCATTTT. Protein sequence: CASSQGIQPQHF.

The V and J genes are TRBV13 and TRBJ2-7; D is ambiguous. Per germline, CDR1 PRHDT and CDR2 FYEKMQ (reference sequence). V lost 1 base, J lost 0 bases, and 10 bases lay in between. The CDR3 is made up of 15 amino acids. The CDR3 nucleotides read TGTGCCAGCAGCTTAGACAGTTCGAGCTCCTACGAGCAGTACTTC. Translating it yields CASSLDSSSSYEQYF.

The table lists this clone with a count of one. CDR3 nucleotides: TGTGCCAGCAGCGTACTAGCGGGAGGCTACGAGCAGTACTTC. This sequence encodes CASSVLAGGYEQYF. J is TRBJ2-7 and V is TRBV7-8, with 12 bases fitting TRBD2. V shed 5 bases and J 3 bases; nucleotides not matched to a gene: 2. Germline lookup yields CDR1 SGHVS and CDR2 FQNEAQ. The CDR3 consists of 14 residues.

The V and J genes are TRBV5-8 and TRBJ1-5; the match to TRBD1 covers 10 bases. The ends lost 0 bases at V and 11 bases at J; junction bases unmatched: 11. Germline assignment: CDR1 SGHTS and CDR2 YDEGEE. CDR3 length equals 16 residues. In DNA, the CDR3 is TGTGCCAGCAGCTTGGGCCCGGGACAGGGGCCGGGAGCCCAGCATTTT. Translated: CASSLGPGQGPGAQHF.

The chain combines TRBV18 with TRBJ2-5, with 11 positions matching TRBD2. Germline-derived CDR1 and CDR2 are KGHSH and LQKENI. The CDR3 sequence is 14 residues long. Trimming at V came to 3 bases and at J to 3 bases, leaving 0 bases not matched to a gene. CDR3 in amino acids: CASSPGLAEETQYF. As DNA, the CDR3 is TGTGCCAGCTCACCGGGACTAGCGGAAGAGACCCAGTACTTC.

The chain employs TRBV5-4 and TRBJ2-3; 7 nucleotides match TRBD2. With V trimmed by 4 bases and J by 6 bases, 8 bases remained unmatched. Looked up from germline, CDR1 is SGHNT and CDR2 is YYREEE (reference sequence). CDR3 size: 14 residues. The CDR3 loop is CASSPGGGRDTQYF. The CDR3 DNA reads TGTGCCAGCAGCCCGGGGGGAGGGCGGGATACGCAGTATTTT.

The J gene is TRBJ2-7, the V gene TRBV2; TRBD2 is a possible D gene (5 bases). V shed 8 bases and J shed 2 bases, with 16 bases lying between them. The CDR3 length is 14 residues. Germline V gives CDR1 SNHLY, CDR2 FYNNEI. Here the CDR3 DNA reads TGTGCCAGCCTCAACACTCCGGGAACCTACGAGCAGTACTTC. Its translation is CASLNTPGTYEQYF. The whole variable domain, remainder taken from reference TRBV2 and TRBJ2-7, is EPEVTQTPSHQVTQMGQEVILRCVPISNHLYFYWYRQILGQKVEFLVSFYNNEISEKSEIFDDQFSVERPDGSNFTLKIRSTKLEDSAMYFCASLNTPGTYEQYFGPGTRLTVT.

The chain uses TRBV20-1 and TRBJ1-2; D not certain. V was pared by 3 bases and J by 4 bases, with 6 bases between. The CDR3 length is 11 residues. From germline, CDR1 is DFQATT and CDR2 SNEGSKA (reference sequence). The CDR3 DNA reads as TGCAGTGCTAGCCCCTCCTATGGCTACACCTTC. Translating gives CSASPSYGYTF.

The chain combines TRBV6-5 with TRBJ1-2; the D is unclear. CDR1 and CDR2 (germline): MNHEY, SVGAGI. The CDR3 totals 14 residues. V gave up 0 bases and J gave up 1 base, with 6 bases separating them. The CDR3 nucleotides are TGTGCCAGCAGTTACTCGAGACTTAACTATGGCTACACCTTC. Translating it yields CASSYSRLNYGYTF.

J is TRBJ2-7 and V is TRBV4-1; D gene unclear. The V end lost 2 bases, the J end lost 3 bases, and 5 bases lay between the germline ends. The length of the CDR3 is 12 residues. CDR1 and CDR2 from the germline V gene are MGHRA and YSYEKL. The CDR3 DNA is TGCGCCAGCAGCCAAAGAGACTACGAGCAGTACTTC. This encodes CASSQRDYEQYF.

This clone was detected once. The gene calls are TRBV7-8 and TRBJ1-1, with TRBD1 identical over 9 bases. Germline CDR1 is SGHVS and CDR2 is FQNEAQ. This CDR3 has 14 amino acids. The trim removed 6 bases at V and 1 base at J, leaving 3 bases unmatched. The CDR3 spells CASRPDRGNTEAFF. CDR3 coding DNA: TGTGCCAGCAGGCCGGACAGGGGGAACACTGAAGCTTTCTTT.

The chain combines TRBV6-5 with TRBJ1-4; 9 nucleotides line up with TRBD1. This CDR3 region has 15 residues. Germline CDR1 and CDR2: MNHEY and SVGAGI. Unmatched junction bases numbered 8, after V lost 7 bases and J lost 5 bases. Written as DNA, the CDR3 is TGTGCCAGCATGGAGTGGGGGACAGGGAATGAAAAACTGTTTTTT. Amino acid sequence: CASMEWGTGNEKLFF.

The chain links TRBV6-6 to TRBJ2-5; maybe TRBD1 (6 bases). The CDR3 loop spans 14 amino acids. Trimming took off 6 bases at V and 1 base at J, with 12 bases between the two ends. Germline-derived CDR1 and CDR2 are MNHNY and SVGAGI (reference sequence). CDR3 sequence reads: CASSNGQTQETQYF. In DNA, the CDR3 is TGTGCCAGCAGCAACGGACAGACCCAAGAGACCCAGTACTTC.

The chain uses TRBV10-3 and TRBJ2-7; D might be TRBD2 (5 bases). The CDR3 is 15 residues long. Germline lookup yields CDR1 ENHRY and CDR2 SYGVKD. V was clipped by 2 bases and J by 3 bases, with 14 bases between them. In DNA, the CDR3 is TGTGCCATCAGTGAGGGAGGAGAGAAGGTCTACGAGCAGTACTTC. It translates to CAISEGGEKVYEQYF.

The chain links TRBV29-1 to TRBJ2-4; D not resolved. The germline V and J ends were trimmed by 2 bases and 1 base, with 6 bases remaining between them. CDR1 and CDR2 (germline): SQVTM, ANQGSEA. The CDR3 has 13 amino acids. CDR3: CSVEPEAKNIQYF. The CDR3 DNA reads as TGCAGCGTTGAACCGGAGGCCAAAAACATTCAGTACTTC.

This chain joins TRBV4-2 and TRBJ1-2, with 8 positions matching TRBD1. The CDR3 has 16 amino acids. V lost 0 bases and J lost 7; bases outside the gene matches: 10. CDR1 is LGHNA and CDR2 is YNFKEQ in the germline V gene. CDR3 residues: CASSQDLAGGTSGYTF. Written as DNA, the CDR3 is TGTGCCAGCAGCCAAGATCTCGCAGGGGGCACTTCTGGCTACACCTTC.

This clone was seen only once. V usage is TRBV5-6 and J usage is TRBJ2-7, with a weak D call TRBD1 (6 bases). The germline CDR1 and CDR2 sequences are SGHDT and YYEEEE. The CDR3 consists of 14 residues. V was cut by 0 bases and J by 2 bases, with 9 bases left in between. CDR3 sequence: CASSLGTETYEQYF. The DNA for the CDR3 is TGTGCCAGCAGCTTGGGGACAGAAACCTACGAGCAGTACTTC.

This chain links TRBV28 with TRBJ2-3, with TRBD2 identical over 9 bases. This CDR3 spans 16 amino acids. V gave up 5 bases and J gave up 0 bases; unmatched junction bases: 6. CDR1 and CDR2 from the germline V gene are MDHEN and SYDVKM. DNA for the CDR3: TGTGCCAGCAGTGGCACTAGCGGGCATAGCACAGATACGCAGTATTTT. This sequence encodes CASSGTSGHSTDTQYF.